One and the same sample provided the 26 T cell receptor beta chains below, sequenced in a study of OX40 agonist ivuxolimab in advanced cancers. The repertoire was sequenced with immunoSEQ multiplex PCR; TCRdb's copy has only in-frame clones and lacks some. The table records about 84,000 clones, around 84% of them present only once. Material: CD4+ or CD8+ T cells sorted from blood, obtained in a trial of the OX40 agonist ivuxolimab. The receptor set was obtained from an adult with an advanced solid tumor such as melanoma, head and neck, liver or kidney cancer.

This chain joins TRBV19 and TRBJ1-3, with D maybe TRBD1 (5 bases). Germline CDR1 LNHDA, CDR2 SQIVND (reference sequence). There are 14 residues in the CDR3. Trimming pared 5 bases from V and 4 bases from J, leaving 12 bases between. The CDR3 nucleotides are TGTGCCAGTAGTTCCGGGACGGCGGGAAACACCATATATTTT. It is translated as CASSSGTAGNTIYF.

This chain links TRBV5-4 with TRBJ2-1; TRBD1 matches 8 bases. J was trimmed by 8 bases and V by 2 bases; bases with no gene match: 6. Per germline, CDR1 SGHNT and CDR2 YYREEE (reference sequence). The CDR3 length is 14 residues. CDR3 amino acids: CASSLGQGGDEQFF. As DNA, the CDR3 is TGTGCCAGCAGCTTAGGACAGGGCGGCGATGAGCAGTTCTTC. The full variable domain, its missing parts supplied by reference TRBV5-4 and TRBJ2-1, is ETGVTQSPTHLIKTRGQQVTLRCSSQSGHNTVSWYQQALGQGPQFIFQYYREEENGRGNFPPRFSGLQFPNYSSELNVNALELDDSALYLCASSLGQGGDEQFFGPGTRLTVL.

V gene TRBV11-2 combines with J gene TRBJ2-7; possible D gene TRBD1, 6 bases. The CDR3 is made up of 14 amino acids. The germline V gene has CDR1 SGHAT and CDR2 FQNNGV. The V end was cut by 5 bases, the J end by 3 bases, with 14 bases between. In DNA, the CDR3 is TGTGCCAGCAGCCTCCACAGGGATAGCTACGAGCAGTACTTC. Residues: CASSLHRDSYEQYF.

V usage is TRBV5-6 and J usage is TRBJ2-7, with a weak D call TRBD2 (6 bases). Germline values: CDR1 SGHDT, CDR2 YYEEEE. This CDR3 is 15 amino acids long. The ends were cut back, 6 bases at V and 5 bases at J, with 21 bases in the middle. CDR3 amino acids: CASTLMGTRSNEQYF. The CDR3 nucleotides are TGTGCCAGCACCCTGATGGGGACTCGTTCCAACGAGCAGTACTTC.

The chain carries TRBV7-2 and TRBJ2-7; D gene uncertain. CDR3 size: 15 residues. CDR1 is SGHTA, CDR2 FQGNSA, per germline. V was trimmed by 2 bases and J by 4 bases, leaving 15 bases between them. The CDR3 reads CASSLWSDGEYEQYF. The CDR3 nucleotides are TGTGCCAGCAGCTTATGGAGCGACGGCGAATACGAGCAGTACTTC.

This clone has a single count. This sequence joins TRBV7-9 and TRBJ1-5; 9 bases agree with TRBD1. Trimming cost V 6 bases and J 10 bases; bases outside gene matches: 13. The CDR3 covers 15 residues. CDR1 and CDR2 (germline): SEHNR, FQNEAQ (reference sequence). DNA for the CDR3: TGTGCCAGCAGTCAGTCGGGACTACAGGGGGCCCCCCAGCATTTT. Its translation is CASSQSGLQGAPQHF.

This sequence joins TRBV29-1 and TRBJ2-1, with TRBD1 matching 9 bases. V lost 7 bases and J lost 5; bases outside the gene matches: 9. Per germline, CDR1 SQVTM and CDR2 ANQGSEA. This CDR3 has 14 residues. The CDR3 DNA reads TGCAGCGGAGAGGGGGGGACAGGGCACAATGAGCAGTTCTTC. This encodes CSGEGGTGHNEQFF.

The rearrangement joins TRBV2 to TRBJ2-2; D unresolved. Between the trimmed V and J ends, which lost 7 bases and 2 bases, there was a span of 11 bases. The germline V gene has CDR1 SNHLY and CDR2 FYNNEI. The CDR3 covers 14 residues. CDR3 nucleotide sequence: TGTGCCAGCAAAATAGTCGGTAACACCGGGGAGCTGTTTTTT. Translation: CASKIVGNTGELFF.

The chain recombines TRBV7-7 with TRBJ2-3, with a tentative D call TRBD2 (6 bases). The CDR3 runs 13 residues. Germline values: CDR1 SSHAT, CDR2 FNYEAQ (reference sequence). The V gene lost 6 bases and the J gene lost 0 bases, with 7 bases spanning the gap. CDR3 in DNA: TGTGCCAGCAGGGGGGGTAGCACAGATACGCAGTATTTT. Encoded protein: CASRGGSTDTQYF.

The chain uses TRBV7-9 and TRBJ2-1; maybe TRBD1 (6 bases). Germline-derived CDR1 and CDR2 are SEHNR and FQNEAQ (reference sequence). Trimming left V 5 bases short and J 11 bases short, with 10 bases between. This CDR3 has 11 residues. The CDR3, as DNA: TGTGCCAGCAGCCCAGGGGTCCAGCAGTTCTTC. Translation gives CASSPGVQQFF.

This chain connects TRBV18 to TRBJ2-7; D might be TRBD1 (5 bases). The CDR3 runs to 13 residues. The germline CDR1 and CDR2 sequences are KGHSH and LQKENI. V lost 0 bases to trimming and J lost 2 bases, with 5 bases between them. The CDR3 DNA is TGTGCCAGCTCACCACCGACAGCCTACGAGCAGTACTTC. Its translation: CASSPPTAYEQYF.

This chain connects TRBV4-3 to TRBJ1-1, with TRBD1 matching over 9 bases. Germline CDR1 LGHNA, CDR2 YSLEER. V shed 2 bases, J shed 6 bases, and the junction held 10 bases outside the gene matches. The CDR3 sequence is 16 residues long. CDR3 DNA sequence: TGCGCCAGCAGCCAATTCGCGGGACAGGGATCCGCTGAAGCTTTCTTT. Translation: CASSQFAGQGSAEAFF.

The rearrangement links TRBV18 to TRBJ1-3; no firm D call. Trimming shortened V by 8 bases and J by 0 bases, and 8 bases separated the two germline ends. Per germline, CDR1 KGHSH and CDR2 LQKENI. The CDR3 covers 13 residues. This CDR3 reads CASEDRSGNTIYF. CDR3 DNA: TGTGCCAGCGAGGATCGCTCTGGAAACACCATATATTTT.

V and J are TRBV19 and TRBJ1-2; D ambiguous. This CDR3 has 14 amino acids. Trimming took off 1 base at V and 4 bases at J, with 10 bases between the two ends. The germline V gene has CDR1 LNHDA and CDR2 SQIVND (reference sequence). DNA of the CDR3: TGTGCCAGTAGTATAGTCCCCAAAGGCTATGGCTACACCTTC. Translated: CASSIVPKGYGYTF.

V gene TRBV11-2 combines with J gene TRBJ1-2, with unresolved D. Trimming took off 0 bases at V and 2 bases at J, with 13 bases between the two ends. From germline, CDR1 is SGHAT and CDR2 FQNNGV. The CDR3 consists of 16 residues. CDR3 region: CASSLDSGRSNYGYTF. CDR3 DNA: TGTGCCAGCAGCTTAGATTCGGGCAGATCAAACTATGGCTACACCTTC.

This clone was counted between two and nine times. The chain employs TRBV6-8 and TRBJ2-7; a weak D match, TRBD2 (5 bases). Germline V gene sequence: CDR1 MNHGY, CDR2 SAAAGT. The CDR3 consists of 9 residues. Trimming pared 8 bases from V and 12 bases from J, leaving 11 bases between. CDR3 in amino acids: CASLRARYV. The DNA of the CDR3 is TGTGCCAGCTTGCGGGCGAGGTACGTC.

J is TRBJ1-1 and V is TRBV6-5; a weak D match, TRBD1 (5 bases). The germline V and J ends were trimmed by 5 bases and 2 bases, with 15 bases remaining between them. CDR3 length: 15 residues. Looked up from germline, CDR1 is MNHEY and CDR2 is SVGAGI. CDR3 sequence reads: CASSKFDSRNTEAFF. CDR3 bases: TGTGCCAGCAGTAAGTTTGACAGTCGCAACACTGAAGCTTTCTTT.

The V and J genes are TRBV5-3 and TRBJ1-6; 7 nucleotides align to TRBD1. Being an ORF, TRBV5-3 has a function that is uncertain. Trimming removed 3 bases from V and 9 bases from J; junction bases left unmatched: 15. The CDR3 covers 17 residues. The CDR3 DNA follows: TGTGCCAGAAGCTGCCCAGGGGGGCTAGCGTGGGGTTCACCCCTCCACTTT. Translation: CARSCPGGLAWGSPLHF.

The chain uses TRBV11-1 and TRBJ2-3, with 11 bases matching TRBD2. Germline V gives CDR1 SGHAT, CDR2 FQDESV (reference sequence). The CDR3 has 16 amino acids. The trim removed 3 bases at V and 1 base at J, leaving 3 bases unmatched. CDR3 residues: CASSFLTSGGTDTQYF. CDR3 nucleotide sequence: TGTGCCAGCAGCTTCCTGACTAGCGGGGGCACAGATACGCAGTATTTT.

The CDR3 reads CASTAESNWNTEAFF. CDR3 DNA sequence: TGTGCCAGCACCGCCGAATCTAACTGGAACACTGAAGCTTTCTTT. V usage is TRBV6-1 and J usage is TRBJ1-1; no clear D gene. The CDR3 is 15 amino acids. Germline V gene lookup returns CDR1 MNHNS and CDR2 SASEGT. The V end lost 7 bases, the J end lost 1 base, and 16 bases lay between the germline ends.

The chain couples TRBV7-9 to TRBJ2-1, with a tentative D call TRBD1 (5 bases). The germline V gene encodes CDR1 SEHNR and CDR2 FQNEAQ (reference sequence). Trimming took 0 bases from V and 6 from J, leaving 12 bases between them. The CDR3 is 15 amino acids. CDR3 DNA: TGTGCCAGCAGCTTAGCTTGGGGCGGCCGCAATGAGCAGTTCTTC. Its translation is CASSLAWGGRNEQFF.

The chain has TRBV30 and TRBJ2-3, with 13 bases aligning to TRBD2. The germline V gene encodes CDR1 GTSNPN and CDR2 SVGIG (reference sequence). V lost 2 bases, J lost 4 bases, and 3 bases stayed unmatched. The CDR3 loop spans 15 amino acids. CDR3 DNA sequence: TGTGCCTGGAGTCTAGGACTAGCGGGGGCAGATACGCAGTATTTT. Translated: CAWSLGLAGADTQYF.

This chain joins TRBV4-2 and TRBJ1-5; 7 nucleotides agree with TRBD1. V shed 4 bases, J shed 6 bases, and the junction held 9 bases outside the gene matches. From germline, CDR1 is LGHNA and CDR2 YNFKEQ. The CDR3 is 15 residues long. For the CDR3, the DNA is TGTGCCAGCAGCCCAGATCTGACAGGGAGTCAGCCCCAGCATTTT. This encodes CASSPDLTGSQPQHF.

V usage is TRBV10-3 and J usage is TRBJ1-1; 7 positions agree with TRBD1. CDR1 and CDR2 from the germline V gene are ENHRY and SYGVKD. CDR3 length: 16 residues. V trimming: 3 bases; J trimming: 1 base; junction bases outside the gene matches: 8. CDR3 in amino acids: CAISERTGTANTEAFF. The DNA of the CDR3 is TGTGCCATCAGTGAAAGGACCGGGACAGCGAACACTGAAGCTTTCTTT.

The J gene is TRBJ1-1, the V gene TRBV18, with D perhaps TRBD1 (6 bases). Trimming pared 3 bases from V and 3 bases from J, leaving 11 bases between. The germline V gene has CDR1 KGHSH and CDR2 LQKENI. The CDR3 is 14 residues long. The CDR3 loop reads CASSPYRVDTEAFF. The CDR3 coding sequence is TGTGCCAGCTCACCGTACAGGGTTGACACTGAAGCTTTCTTT.

The chain carries TRBV28 and TRBJ1-4, with 8 bases lining up with TRBD1. Germline V gives CDR1 MDHEN, CDR2 SYDVKM. Trimming cost V 1 base and J 7 bases; bases outside gene matches: 5. This CDR3 region has 15 residues. The CDR3 sequence is CASSLSQGAGEKLFF. CDR3 coding DNA: TGTGCCAGCAGTTTATCGCAGGGGGCGGGTGAAAAACTGTTTTTT.